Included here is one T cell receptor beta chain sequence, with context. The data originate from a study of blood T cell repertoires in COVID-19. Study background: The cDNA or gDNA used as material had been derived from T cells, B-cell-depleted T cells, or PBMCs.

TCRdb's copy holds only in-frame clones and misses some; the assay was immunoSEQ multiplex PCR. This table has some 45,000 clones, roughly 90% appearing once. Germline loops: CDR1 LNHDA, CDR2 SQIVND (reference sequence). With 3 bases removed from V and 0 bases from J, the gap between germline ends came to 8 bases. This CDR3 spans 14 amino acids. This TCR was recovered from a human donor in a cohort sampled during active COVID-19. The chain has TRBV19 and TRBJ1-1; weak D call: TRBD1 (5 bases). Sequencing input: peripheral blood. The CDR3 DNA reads TGTGCCAGTAGTATGGGACTGGTGAACACTGAAGCTTTCTTT. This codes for CASSMGLVNTEAFF. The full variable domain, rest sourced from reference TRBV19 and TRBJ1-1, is DGGITQSPKYLFRKEGQNVTLSCEQNLNHDAMYWYRQDPGQGLRLIYYSQIVNDFQKGDIAEGYSVSREKKESFPLTVTSAQKNPTAFYLCASSMGLVNTEAFFGQGTRLTVV.